This TCR beta chain appears in the sequencing data of a study of spatial heterogeneity in lung cancer. CDR3 length: 15 residues. With V trimmed by 2 bases and J by 5 bases, 6 bases remained unmatched. The germline V gene encodes CDR1 LGHNA and CDR2 YNFKEQ. This clonotype appeared many times. Its target is unknown. Points from the study as a whole: Circulating ubiquitous expanded tumor TCRs were observed more frequently at resection than at follow-up.

Indicated time point: sample taken at primary tumor resection. The study sequenced unsorted whole RNA from tumor, nontumor lung or frozen PBMC. All TCR cDNA molecules were individually tagged with a unique molecular identifier. A single record per CDR3 protein comes from TCRdb applying MiXCR to the 5' RACE reads. The table lists 45,000 to 65,000 distinct CDR3 sequences, roughly 6.5% of them singletons. The rearrangement joins TRBV4-2 to TRBJ1-5; 7 bases match TRBD1. The receptor was derived from a female donor with early-stage non-small cell lung cancer. This sample comprised PBMCs, obtained at surgery. The CDR3 nucleotides read TGTGCCAGCAGCCAACCCGACAGGGACGATCAGCCCCAGCATTTT. The encoded protein is CASSQPDRDDQPQHF.